The following is a T cell receptor beta chain sequence with its context. This receptor's antigen is unknown. No quality values exist for individual bases; no much larger clone is one base distant. Healthy HIV-negative adults with no recently reported acute infections or vaccinations were included as donors. Only Caucasian adults living in Nashville, Tennessee, USA were represented among the donors. Magnetic negative selection was used to enrich CD4+ T cells, after which naive cells were positively selected on CD45RA and the negative fraction became the memory subset. After blood collection by leukapheresis, PBMCs were isolated using Ficoll-Histopaque density gradient centrifugation and then cryopreserved in the vapor phase of liquid nitrogen. Purity and quantity of every magnetically sorted T cell population were checked by analytical flow cytometry. From each sorted fraction, genomic DNA was isolated and quantified by UV absorbance on a Nanodrop 2000c.

V is pruned by 4 bases and J by 9 bases, leaving 10 bases of the junction without a gene match. CDR1 and CDR2, per the germline V gene, are SNHLY and FYNNEI. The CDR3 measures 15 amino acids from cysteine to phenylalanine. Only the CDR3 portion is preserved as DNA: 45 bases, with reading frame beginning at the first base. This record belongs to a study of shared clonotypes between healthy human individuals (dated by TCRdb to 2018 to 2021). In terms of the full investigation: Three men and a couple of women, aged 18 to 49 years, made up the cohort. For each donor, CD4 naive and CD4 memory were each run on three plates, CD8 naive on two plates, and CD8 memory on one plate. To estimate repertoire size and how much clonotypes are shared between individuals, the study performed deep sequencing of blood TCR repertoires from five healthy adults. Different laboratories and diverse techniques were used to prepare libraries and sequence TCR repertoires, to increase sequencing depth and limit assay-specific biases. Leukapheresis yielded between about 0.9 and 8.9 billion PBMCs per donor. The paper's findings and limits, for the study overall: The small number of donors limited the genetic and exposure-history diversity represented. Pairwise subsampling indicated that sequencing depth was expected to affect the degree of clonotype sharing among donors. Sharing across several donors was observed for about 5% of naive CD4, 3% to 3.5% of naive CD8, about 2.5% of memory CD4, and about 0.4% of memory CD8 clonotypes. Only blood was sampled, and tissue TCR repertoires likely differ from those in blood. Estimated clonotype richness was generally larger for naive than for memory subsets. Higher generation probabilities were observed for clonotypes shared by all four sorted-subset donors than for non-shared clonotypes. Rarefaction of sorted-subset datasets indicated incomplete sequencing despite the large sequencing depth.

Using the deep immunoSEQ assay, TCR CDR3 regions were amplified from genomic DNA by multiplex PCR. Extracted genomic DNA from each cell subset was distributed evenly across all wells of several immunoSEQ 96-well plates, and each plate was treated as a replicate. For sorted subsets, each replicate PCR was loaded with around 200 ng genomic DNA, equivalent to 32,000 or so T cell genomes. Purified libraries were measured with a Qubit 3.0 fluorometer, size-checked on a Bioanalyzer 2100, and measured again with the KAPA Library Quantification kit. A separate single-read 150-cycle Illumina NextSeq 550 flow cell was used to sequence each immunoSEQ 96-well plate. In the source study's methods: Because the immunoSEQ output included only junctional sequences and no quality scores, the filtering could not be the same as the filtering used for full-length reads. Sequences were annotated with PyIR, a Python wrapper for IgBLAST v1.9, and V/J genes and CDR3 were assigned using IMGT germline references. Reads were filtered out if the reads had weak V/J assignments (E-value above 1e-6), no CDR3, stop codons, out-of-frame junctions, or ambiguous translated residues. V3J clonotypes were defined by identical inferred V gene, J gene, and CDR3 amino acid sequence. Percentage overlap between repertoires was calculated by dividing the number of shared unique clonotypes by the size of the smaller repertoire. Three approaches were used to assess repertoire richness: RTK rarefaction, the Chao1 estimator, and Recon v2.1 estimates of unobserved clonotypes. Generation probabilities for all TCRbeta clonotypes obtained by the gDNA method from a handful of donors were computed using OLGA. Imported from immuneACCESS, the table was reduced by TCRdb to in-frame sequences with V and J called. These copies leave out some clones; in studies compared against another copy, an unresolved V gene accounts for under half, and the cause of the remainder is not known. The V and J calls and the clone size are those of that table, but D and trimming were determined from the DNA. This sample gives some 1.4 million clones in total; roughly 96% of them show up just once. The top ten constitute roughly 1.2% of the sample.

The rearrangement joined TRBV2 to TRBJ2-1; TRBD1 matches 9 bases in the middle. The sequenced sample consisted of naive CD4+ T cells sorted from blood. The cell subset or site label for this specimen denotes: CD45RA+ positively selected. This receptor was obtained from a man under 40 in good health. The bases are TGTGCCAGCAGTGTCCGGGGACAGGGAGCCCGTGAGCAGTTCTTC. It translates to CASSVRGQGAREQFF.